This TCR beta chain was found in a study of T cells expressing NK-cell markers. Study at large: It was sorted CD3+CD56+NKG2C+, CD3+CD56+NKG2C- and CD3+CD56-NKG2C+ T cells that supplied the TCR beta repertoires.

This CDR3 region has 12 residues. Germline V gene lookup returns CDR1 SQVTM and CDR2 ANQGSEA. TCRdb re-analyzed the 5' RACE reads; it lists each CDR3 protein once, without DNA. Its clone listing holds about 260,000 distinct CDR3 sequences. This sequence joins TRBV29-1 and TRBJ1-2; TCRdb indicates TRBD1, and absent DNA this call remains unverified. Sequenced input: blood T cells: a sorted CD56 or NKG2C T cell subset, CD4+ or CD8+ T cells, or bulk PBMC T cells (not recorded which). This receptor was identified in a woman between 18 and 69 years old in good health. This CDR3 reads CSARGSLYGYTF. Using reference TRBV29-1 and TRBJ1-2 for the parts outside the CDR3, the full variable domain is SAVISQKPSRDICQRGTSLTIQCQVDSQVTMMFWYRQQPGQSLTLIATANQGSEATYESGFVIDKFPISRPNLTFSTLTVSNMSPEDSSIYLCSARGSLYGYTFGSGTRLTVV.